This T cell receptor (beta chain) emerged from a study of shared clonotypes between healthy human individuals. Germline values: CDR1 SNHLY, CDR2 FYNNEI. Trimming removed 6 bases at V and 1 base at J, with 16 bases between. The CDR3 consists of 15 residues. Findings of the study overall: Blood alone was sampled, and tissue repertoires likely differ.

The protocol was immunoSEQ multiplex PCR, while the TCRdb copy is restricted to in-frame clones and leaves out a portion. The table includes around 330,000 clones, approximately 79% detected once. This clone was picked up a small number of times. Its target is unknown. The source of this sequence is a man aged 25 to 45 in good health. Sequencing was done on a sample of memory CD4+ T cells sorted from blood. Subset reported: CD45RA-negative fraction. V and J are TRBV2 and TRBJ2-7, with TRBD1 as a possible D gene (7 bases). CDR3 DNA: TGTGCCAGCAGAGGGGGCGGGACAAGGTCCTACGAGCAGTACTTC. Amino acids: CASRGGGTRSYEQYF.